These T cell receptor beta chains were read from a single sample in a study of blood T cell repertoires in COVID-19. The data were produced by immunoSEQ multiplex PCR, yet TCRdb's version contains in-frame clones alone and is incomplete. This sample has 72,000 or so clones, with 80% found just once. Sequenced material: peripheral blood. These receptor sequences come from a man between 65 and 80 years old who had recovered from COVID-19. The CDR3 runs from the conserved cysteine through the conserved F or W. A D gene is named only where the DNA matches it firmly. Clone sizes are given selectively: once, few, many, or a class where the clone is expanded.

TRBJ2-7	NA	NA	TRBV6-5	CASSYSGGLGYEQYF	TGTGCCAGCAGTTACTCTGGCGGACTCGGCTACGAGCAGTACTTC
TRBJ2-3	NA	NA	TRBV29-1	CSVEGGRPDTQYF	TGCAGCGTTGAAGGGGGGCGCCCAGATACGCAGTATTTT
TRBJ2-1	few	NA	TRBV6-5	CASSSQLDEQFF	TGTGCCAGCAGTTCCCAGTTGGATGAGCAGTTCTTC
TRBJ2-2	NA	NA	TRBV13	CASSLMRALNTGELFF	TGTGCCAGCAGCTTGATGAGGGCTCTGAACACCGGGGAGCTGTTTTTT
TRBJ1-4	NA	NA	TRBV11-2	CASSLSATNEKLFF	TGTGCCAGCAGCTTATCAGCAACTAATGAAAAACTGTTTTTT
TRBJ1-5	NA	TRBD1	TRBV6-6	CASSSHEGQGYQPQHF	TGTGCCAGCAGCTCTCACGAGGGACAGGGTTATCAGCCCCAGCATTTT
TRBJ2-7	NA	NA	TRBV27	CASSTPGAVSYEQYF	TGTGCCAGCAGTACTCCAGGGGCCGTTTCCTACGAGCAGTACTTC
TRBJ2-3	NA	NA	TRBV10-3	CAISGDSKDTQYF	TGTGCCATCAGCGGGGACTCCAAAGATACGCAGTATTTT
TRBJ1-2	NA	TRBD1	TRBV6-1	CASSEPTGENYGYTF	TGTGCCAGCAGTGAACCGACAGGGGAAAACTATGGCTACACCTTC
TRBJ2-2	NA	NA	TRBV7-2	CASSLDGGVGTGELFF	TGTGCCAGCAGCTTAGACGGAGGGGTTGGGACCGGGGAGCTGTTTTTT
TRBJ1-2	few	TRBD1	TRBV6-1	CASSEALEGANYGYTF	TGTGCCAGCAGTGAAGCTCTTGAGGGGGCCAACTATGGCTACACCTTC
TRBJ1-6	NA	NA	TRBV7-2	CASSLASTGSFHF	TGTGCCAGCAGCTTAGCTTCTACAGGGTCCTTCCACTTT
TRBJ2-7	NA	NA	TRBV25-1	CASRDFYHEQYF	TGTGCCAGTCGCGACTTTTACCACGAGCAGTACTTC
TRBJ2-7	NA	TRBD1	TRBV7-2	CASSLPTGSSYEQYF	TGTGCCAGCAGCCTCCCGACAGGGAGCTCCTACGAGCAGTACTTC
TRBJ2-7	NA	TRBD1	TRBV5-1	CASSFGQGNYEQYF	TGCGCCAGCAGCTTCGGACAGGGTAACTACGAGCAGTACTTC
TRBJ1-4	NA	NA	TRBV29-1	CSVAGGNEKLFF	TGCAGCGTTGCTGGGGGGAATGAAAAACTGTTTTTT
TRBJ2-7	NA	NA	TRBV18	CASSPSGPEQYF	TGTGCCAGCTCACCTTCAGGTCCCGAGCAGTACTTC
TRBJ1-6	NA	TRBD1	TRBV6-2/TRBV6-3	CASSYSPGQGRNSPLHF	TGTGCCAGCAGTTACTCCCCGGGACAGGGAAGAAATTCACCCCTCCACTTT
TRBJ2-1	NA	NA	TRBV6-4	CASSSGTHNEQFF	TGTGCCAGCAGTTCCGGGACACACAATGAGCAGTTCTTC
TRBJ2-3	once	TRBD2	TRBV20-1	CSASGASGRFTDTQYF	TGCAGTGCTAGTGGGGCCAGCGGGAGATTCACAGATACGCAGTATTTT
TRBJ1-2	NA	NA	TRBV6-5	CASSRDKTNYGYTF	TGTGCCAGCAGCCGGGACAAAACTAACTATGGCTACACCTTC
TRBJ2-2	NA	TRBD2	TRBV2	CASRFRTSEYGELFF	TGTGCCAGCAGATTCAGGACTAGCGAGTACGGGGAGCTGTTTTTT
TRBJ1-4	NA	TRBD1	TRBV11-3	CASSQGQGGEKLFF	TGTGCCAGCAGCCAGGGACAGGGGGGTGAAAAACTGTTTTTT
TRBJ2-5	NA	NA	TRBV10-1	CASSESNREETQYF	TGCGCCAGCAGTGAGTCGAACAGGGAAGAGACCCAGTACTTC
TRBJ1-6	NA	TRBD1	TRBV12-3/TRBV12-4	CASKGTGNSPLHF	TGTGCCAGCAAGGGGACAGGGAATTCACCCCTCCACTTT
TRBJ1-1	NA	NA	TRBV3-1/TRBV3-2	CASSPQGSTEAFF	TGTGCCAGCAGCCCCCAGGGGAGCACTGAAGCTTTCTTT
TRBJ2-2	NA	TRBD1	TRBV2	CASSVHRGGTGELFF	TGTGCCAGCAGTGTCCACAGGGGTGGGACCGGGGAGCTGTTTTTT
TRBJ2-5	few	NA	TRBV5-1	CASSLEAGRHETQYF	TGCGCCAGCAGCTTGGAGGCGGGACGGCATGAGACCCAGTACTTC
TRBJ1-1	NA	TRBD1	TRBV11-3	CASSDRGEDTEAFF	TGTGCCAGCAGCGACAGGGGGGAGGACACTGAAGCTTTCTTT
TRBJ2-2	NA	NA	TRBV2	CASSTGTPTPLAGELFF	TGTGCCAGCAGTACCGGGACTCCGACCCCGTTGGCCGGGGAGCTGTTTTTT
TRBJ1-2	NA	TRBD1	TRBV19	CASSITTGKTYGYTF	TGTGCCAGTAGTATTACGACAGGGAAGACCTATGGCTACACCTTC
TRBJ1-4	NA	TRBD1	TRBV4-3	CASSPPGTGVEKLFF	TGCGCCAGCAGCCCCCCCGGGACAGGGGTAGAAAAACTGTTTTTT
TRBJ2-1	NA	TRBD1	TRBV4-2	CASRPQQGMEDEQFF	TGTGCCAGTCGACCACAACAGGGGATGGAAGATGAGCAGTTCTTC